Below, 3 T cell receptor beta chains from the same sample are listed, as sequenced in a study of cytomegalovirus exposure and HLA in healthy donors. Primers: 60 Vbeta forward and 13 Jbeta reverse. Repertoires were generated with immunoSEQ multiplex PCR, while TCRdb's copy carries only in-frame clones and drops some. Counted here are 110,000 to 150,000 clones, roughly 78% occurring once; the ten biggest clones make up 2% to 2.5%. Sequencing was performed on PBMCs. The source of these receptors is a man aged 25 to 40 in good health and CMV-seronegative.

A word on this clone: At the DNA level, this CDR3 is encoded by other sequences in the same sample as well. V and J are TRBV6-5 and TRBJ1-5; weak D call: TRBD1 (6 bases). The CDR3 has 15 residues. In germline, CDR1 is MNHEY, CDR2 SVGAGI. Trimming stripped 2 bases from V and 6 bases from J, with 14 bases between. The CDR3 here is CASSYDGRGGQPQHF. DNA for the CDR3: TGTGCCAGCAGTTACGACGGCAGGGGTGGTCAGCCCCAGCATTTT.

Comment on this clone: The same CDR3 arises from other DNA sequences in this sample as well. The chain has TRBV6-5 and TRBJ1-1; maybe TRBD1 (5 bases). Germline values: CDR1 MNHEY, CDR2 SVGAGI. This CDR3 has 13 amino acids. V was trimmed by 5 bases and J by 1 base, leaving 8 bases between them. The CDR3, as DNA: TGTGCCAGCAGTACCCAGGGGAACACTGAAGCTTTCTTT. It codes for CASSTQGNTEAFF.

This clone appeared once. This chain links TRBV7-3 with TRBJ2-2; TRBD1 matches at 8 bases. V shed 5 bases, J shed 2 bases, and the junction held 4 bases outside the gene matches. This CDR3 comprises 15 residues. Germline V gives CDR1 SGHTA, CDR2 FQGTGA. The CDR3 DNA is TGTGCCAGCAGCATTCAGGGGGCTAACACCGGGGAGCTGTTTTTT. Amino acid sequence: CASSIQGANTGELFF.